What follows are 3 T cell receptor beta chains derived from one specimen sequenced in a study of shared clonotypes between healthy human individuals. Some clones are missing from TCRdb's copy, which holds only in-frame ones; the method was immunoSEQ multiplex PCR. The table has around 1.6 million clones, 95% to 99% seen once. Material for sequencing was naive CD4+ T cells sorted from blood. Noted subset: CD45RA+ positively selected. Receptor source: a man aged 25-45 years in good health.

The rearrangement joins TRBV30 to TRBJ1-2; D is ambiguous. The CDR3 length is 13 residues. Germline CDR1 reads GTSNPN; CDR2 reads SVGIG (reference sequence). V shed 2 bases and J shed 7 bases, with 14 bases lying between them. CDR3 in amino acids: CAWSSRSDGGYTF. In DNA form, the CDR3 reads TGTGCCTGGAGTTCGAGATCAGATGGTGGCTACACCTTC.

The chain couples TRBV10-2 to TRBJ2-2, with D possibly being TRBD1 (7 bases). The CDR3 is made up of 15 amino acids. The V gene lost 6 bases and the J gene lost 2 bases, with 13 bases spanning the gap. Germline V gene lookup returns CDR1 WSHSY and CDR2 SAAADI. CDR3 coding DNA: TGCGCCAGCAGGGAGGGGGACAGAAACACCGGGGAGCTGTTTTTT. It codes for CASREGDRNTGELFF.

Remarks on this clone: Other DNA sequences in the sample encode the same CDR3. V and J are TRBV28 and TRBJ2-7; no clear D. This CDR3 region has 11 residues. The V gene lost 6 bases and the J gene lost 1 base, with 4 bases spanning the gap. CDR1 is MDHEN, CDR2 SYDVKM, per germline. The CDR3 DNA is TGTGCCAGCAGGGATTCCTACGAGCAGTACTTC. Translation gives CASRDSYEQYF.